The clone carrying this TCR beta chain was detected only a few times. The antigen is unknown. The data are from a study of T-cell memory formation after mild COVID-19. Study conclusions and caveats: The SARS-CoV-2 specificity of second-wave clones reaching peak at day 37 remained unverified.

With 5 bases removed from V and 6 bases from J, the gap between germline ends came to 10 bases. The CDR3 extends over 13 amino acids. Germline CDR1 reads SEHNR; CDR2 reads FQNEAQ (reference sequence). TCRdb re-called the 5' RACE reads through MiXCR, storing one row per CDR3 protein. The sample contains about 400,000 distinct CDR3 sequences, 20% to 25% of which appear only once. The V gene is TRBV7-9, the J gene TRBJ2-2; no clear D gene. The TCR comes from an adult woman who had mild COVID-19 (a few samples of this study predate the infection). Cell type and time point are not known. The sequenced sample was PBMCs or a T cell subset sorted from them (not recorded which). The CDR3 spells CASSRLGAGELFF. CDR3 in DNA: TGTGCCAGCAGCCGACTTGGCGCCGGGGAGCTGTTTTTT.